A selection of T cell receptor beta chains follows, all from one sample in a study of beta chain features in type 1 diabetes. Generated by immunoSEQ multiplex PCR, the TCRdb table keeps only in-frame clones and is missing some. This table has more than 95,000 clones, 17% appearing once. The specimen sequenced was central memory CD4+ T cells from blood. All receptors derive from a man in his late teens or twenties with type 1 diabetes. The CDR3 runs from the conserved cysteine through the conserved F or W. A D gene is named only where the DNA matches it firmly. Rows give clone size only sometimes, using once, few, many, or a class for an expanded clone.

>TRBJ1-5|-|-|TRBV5-4
CASSSGPSSNQPQHF
TGTGCCAGCAGCTCGGGTCCTTCTAGCAATCAGCCCCAGCATTTT
>TRBJ1-1|-|few|TRBV7-2
CASSFRQGSAFF
TGTGCCAGCAGCTTCCGCCAGGGGAGTGCTTTCTTT
>TRBJ1-2|-|few|TRBV6-5
CASSYSIARGDGYTF
TGTGCCAGCAGTTACTCGATCGCCAGGGGAGATGGCTACACCTTC
>TRBJ1-1|-|few|TRBV6-4
CASSAEGGGGEAFF
TGTGCCAGCAGTGCAGAAGGCGGTGGGGGAGAAGCTTTCTTT
>TRBJ2-1|TRBD2|few|TRBV28
CASRTSGLAGLYNEQFF
TGTGCCAGCAGGACCTCGGGACTAGCGGGACTCTACAATGAGCAGTTCTTC
>TRBJ1-2|-|-|TRBV30
CAWSVLGPPSSSYGYTF
TGTGCCTGGAGTGTACTGGGTCCTCCCTCCTCATCCTATGGCTACACCTTC
>TRBJ1-5|-|few|TRBV30
CAWSSGNQPQHF
TGTGCCTGGAGTTCAGGAAATCAGCCCCAGCATTTT
>TRBJ2-7|-|once|TRBV5-1
CASSPPGRYYEQYF
TGCGCCAGCAGCCCCCCTGGACGATACTACGAGCAGTACTTC
>TRBJ2-7|-|-|TRBV6-1
CASSETKYEQYF
TGTGCCAGCAGTGAAACGAAGTACGAGCAGTACTTC
>TRBJ2-7|TRBD1|-|TRBV30
CAWSVQGDILYEQYF
TGTGCCTGGAGTGTACAGGGGGACATCTTATACGAGCAGTACTTC
>TRBJ2-7|TRBD1|few|TRBV23-1
CASSQKQDRRCGLLREQYF
TGCGCCAGCAGTCAGAAACAGGACAGGCGTTGCGGTTTGCTTAGAGAGCAGTACTTC
>TRBJ1-2|-|-|TRBV19
CASSTGSLYGYTF
TGTGCCAGTAGTACGGGCAGCCTTTATGGCTACACCTTC
>TRBJ1-4|-|-|TRBV29-1
CSVEDPAGREKLFF
TGCAGCGTTGAAGATCCGGCGGGTCGTGAAAAACTGTTTTTT
>TRBJ2-3|TRBD2|-|TRBV5-4
CASSLQREGTDTQYF
TGTGCCAGCAGCTTACAACGGGAGGGCACAGATACGCAGTATTTT
>TRBJ2-3|-|-|TRBV4-3
CASSQERQRTDTQYF
TGCGCCAGCAGCCAAGAGAGACAGCGCACAGATACGCAGTATTTT
>TRBJ2-5|TRBD2|-|TRBV27
CASSHLPTSAQQTQYF
TGTGCCAGCAGTCACCTTCCGACTAGCGCCCAACAGACCCAGTACTTC
>TRBJ2-3|TRBD2|many|TRBV14
CASSPGTSGTDTQYF
TGTGCCAGCAGCCCCGGGACTAGCGGCACAGATACGCAGTATTTT
>TRBJ1-5|-|-|TRBV7-2
CASSLSEVQPQHF
TGTGCCAGCAGTCTCAGTGAAGTTCAGCCCCAGCATTTT
>TRBJ2-5|TRBD1|few|TRBV5-1
CASSLGTSGGETQYF
TGCGCCAGCAGCTTGGGGACCTCAGGGGGAGAGACCCAGTACTTC
>TRBJ2-7|-|few|TRBV9
CASSPDLSEQYF
TGTGCCAGCAGTCCGGACCTGTCCGAGCAGTACTTC